The source of this TCR beta chain is a study of blood T cell repertoires in COVID-19. The overall study: The United States, Italy and Spain supplied acute and convalescent COVID-19 samples. The analysed material was cDNA or gDNA that came from T cells, B-cell-depleted T cells, or PBMCs.

Authors' processing steps: Nucleated cell number was recorded as an estimate derived from reference gene primer amplification. Using immunoSEQ multiplex PCR, the repertoire was profiled, and TCRdb retains in-frame clones only, with some absent. Clone size and the V and J calls come from that table; the DNA yielded D and trimming. The table has 200,000 to 250,000 clones, 80% to 90% seen once. Germline lookup yields CDR1 SGHRS and CDR2 YFSETQ. Trimming left V 0 bases short and J 7 bases short, with 19 bases between. CDR3 length: 17 residues. The sequenced sample consisted of peripheral blood. V usage is TRBV5-1 and J usage is TRBJ2-2; possible D gene TRBD2, 5 bases. This TCR came from a woman in her 40s who had recovered from COVID-19. The CDR3 here is CASSLGPGLAPVGELFF. CDR3 nucleotides: TGCGCCAGCAGCTTGGGTCCGGGCCTAGCCCCCGTCGGGGAGCTGTTTTTT.